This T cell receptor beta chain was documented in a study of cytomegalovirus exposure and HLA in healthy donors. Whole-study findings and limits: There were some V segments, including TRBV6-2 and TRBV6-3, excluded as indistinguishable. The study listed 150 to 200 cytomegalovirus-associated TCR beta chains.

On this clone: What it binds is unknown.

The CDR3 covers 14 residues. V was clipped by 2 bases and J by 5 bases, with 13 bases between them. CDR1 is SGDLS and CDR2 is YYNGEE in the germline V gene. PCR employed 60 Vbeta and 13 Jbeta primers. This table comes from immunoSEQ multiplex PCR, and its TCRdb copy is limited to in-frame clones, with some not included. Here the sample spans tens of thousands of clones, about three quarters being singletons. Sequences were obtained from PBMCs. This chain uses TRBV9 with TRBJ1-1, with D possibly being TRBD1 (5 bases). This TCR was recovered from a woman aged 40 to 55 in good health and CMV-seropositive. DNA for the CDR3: TGTGCCAGCAGCGTCAGTCAGGGAGGGACTGAAGCTTTCTTT. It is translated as CASSVSQGGTEAFF.